This T cell receptor beta chain was sequenced during a study of PD-L1 blockade in urothelial cancer. Study background: Patients went on atezolizumab in the mid-2010s, receiving 1,200 mg intravenously every 3 weeks. Counts from blood samples showed a median of around 150,000 T cells.

Germline CDR1 reads MNHEY; CDR2 reads SMNVEV (reference sequence). V lost 4 bases and J lost 5, with 15 bases in between. The CDR3 covers 14 residues. Every PCR got spiked synthetic TCR analog templates. This table comes from immunoSEQ multiplex PCR, and its TCRdb copy is limited to in-frame clones, with some not included. The table lists 45,000 to 50,000 clones, more than 70% of them singletons. The chain combines TRBV27 with TRBJ2-7, with D possibly being TRBD2 (6 bases). The receptor's source is a man at least 80 years old with urothelial cancer. The material was PBMCs, obtained around atezolizumab (anti-PD-L1) treatment. CDR3 amino acids: CASSYPGSAHEQYF. The DNA of the CDR3 is TGTGCCAGCAGTTACCCCGGGAGCGCCCACGAGCAGTACTTC.